Listed below are T cell receptor beta chains from one sample, sequenced in a study of TIL therapy for anti-PD-1-resistant metastatic lung cancer. TCRdb's table, derived via immunoSEQ multiplex PCR, lists solely in-frame clones and lacks some. The repertoire holds more than 20,000 clones, with 78% as singletons. The sequences come from blood, collected at baseline. The receptors stem from a person between 30 and 80 years old with non-small cell lung cancer. CDR3s include the opening cysteine and the closing phenylalanine or tryptophan. The D gene is left open where the match is weak. The listing skips clone size in some rows; elsewhere it reads once, few, many or a size class.

clone_size,d_call,j_call,v_call,cdr3_aa,cdr3_nt
NA,NA,TRBJ2-6,TRBV18,CASTERAGANVLTF,TGTGCCAGCACGGAGCGGGCAGGGGCCAACGTCCTGACTTTC
once,NA,TRBJ2-6,TRBV7-2,CASSLEPGGANVLTF,TGTGCCAGCAGCTTAGAACCGGGCGGGGCCAACGTCCTGACTTTC
NA,NA,TRBJ1-2,TRBV6-5,CASSQTPGDNYGYTF,TGTGCCAGCAGCCAAACCCCCGGTGATAACTATGGCTACACCTTC
NA,TRBD1,TRBJ2-5,TRBV4-2,CASSQGTGEETQYF,TGTGCCAGCAGCCAAGGGACAGGGGAAGAGACCCAGTACTTC
NA,NA,TRBJ2-1,TRBV5-1,CASSLAGLGSKQFF,TGCGCCAGCAGCTTGGCTGGACTGGGGTCAAAGCAATTCTTC
few,NA,TRBJ2-5,TRBV11-2,CASSLSDGRETQYF,TGTGCCAGCAGCTTATCGGATGGTCGGGAGACCCAGTACTTC
few,NA,TRBJ1-1,TRBV30,CAWRRGAGGRLEAFF,TGTGCCTGGAGGAGGGGGGCCGGGGGAAGGCTTGAAGCTTTCTTT
NA,TRBD1,TRBJ1-2,TRBV11-2,CASSLVVADRGGYTF,TGTGCCAGCAGCTTAGTTGTTGCGGACAGGGGTGGCTACACCTTC
NA,NA,TRBJ1-1,TRBV5-1,CASSLSGRLNTEAFF,TGCGCCAGCAGCTTGAGTGGCAGGTTGAACACTGAAGCTTTCTTT
few,NA,TRBJ2-7,TRBV5-1,CASSLLSHSYEQYF,TGCGCCAGCAGCCTATTGTCCCATTCCTACGAGCAGTACTTC
NA,NA,TRBJ2-1,TRBV21-1,CASTADFPPYNEQFF,TGTGCCAGCACCGCGGACTTCCCCCCCTACAATGAGCAGTTCTTC
NA,TRBD1,TRBJ1-1,TRBV19,CASSIGFGRDSFEAFF,TGTGCCAGTAGTATCGGGTTCGGCAGGGACAGCTTTGAAGCTTTCTTT
NA,TRBD1,TRBJ2-7,TRBV7-9,CASSRDRVEAEQYF,TGTGCCAGCAGCAGGGACAGGGTGGAGGCCGAGCAGTACTTC